This TCR beta chain came from a study of blood T cell repertoires in COVID-19. Study details: Collection of acute and convalescent COVID-19 samples took place in the United States, Italy and Spain. PBMCs, B-cell-depleted T cells, or T cells provided the cDNA or gDNA that made up the material.

CDR3 length: 14 residues. Germline CDR1 SGHRS, CDR2 YFSETQ. Trimming cost V 2 bases and J 4 bases, with 12 bases left between them. As handled by the study authors: Estimation of nucleated cell counts relied on the amplification of reference gene primers. Sequencing was performed with immunoSEQ multiplex PCR; in TCRdb, only in-frame clones are kept and a portion is missing. V and J calls and clone size are those listed in that table; D and trimming were worked out from the DNA. The sample yields about 74,000 clones, over 70% seen once. The genes are TRBV5-1 and TRBJ1-1; no reliable D call. Source material: peripheral blood. The sequence came from a man in his sixties or seventies with acute or convalescent COVID-19. CDR3 amino acids: CASSFEAIVTEAFF. CDR3 DNA: TGCGCCAGCAGCTTCGAAGCCATCGTCACTGAAGCTTTCTTT. The whole variable domain, filled in from reference TRBV5-1 and TRBJ1-1, reads KAGVTQTPRYLIKTRGQQVTLSCSPISGHRSVSWYQQTPGQGLQFLFEYFSETQRNKGNFPGRFSGRQFSNSRSEMNVSTLELGDSALYLCASSFEAIVTEAFFGQGTRLTVV.